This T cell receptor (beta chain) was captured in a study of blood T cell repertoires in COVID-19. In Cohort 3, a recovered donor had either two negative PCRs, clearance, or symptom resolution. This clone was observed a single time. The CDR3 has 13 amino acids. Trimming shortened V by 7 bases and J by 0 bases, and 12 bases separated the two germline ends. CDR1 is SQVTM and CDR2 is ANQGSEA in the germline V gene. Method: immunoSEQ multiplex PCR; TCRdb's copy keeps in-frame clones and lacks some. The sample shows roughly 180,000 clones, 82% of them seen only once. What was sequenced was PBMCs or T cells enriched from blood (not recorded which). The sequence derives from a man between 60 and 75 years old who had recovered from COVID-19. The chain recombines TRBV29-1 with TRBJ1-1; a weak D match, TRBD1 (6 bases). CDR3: CSAAQGLNTEAFF. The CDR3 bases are TGCAGCGCCGCACAGGGATTGAACACTGAAGCTTTCTTT.